These 21 T cell receptor beta chains originate from one sample sequenced in a study of fetal regulatory T cell absence and autoimmunity. Profiling relied on immunoSEQ multiplex PCR, and the TCRdb table lists in-frame clones only, not all of them. The sample carries about 46,000 clones, about four fifths recorded once. The material sequenced was cord blood. Receptor source: a newborn boy with IPEX syndrome.

The rearrangement uses TRBV7-9 and TRBJ2-1, with a tentative D call TRBD2 (5 bases). The CDR3 is 11 residues long. V was cut by 5 bases and J by 8 bases, with 7 bases left in between. CDR1 is SEHNR, CDR2 FQNEAQ, per germline (reference sequence). The CDR3 DNA is TGTGCCAGCAGCCCAGCGGATGAGCAGTTCTTC. Amino acids: CASSPADEQFF. Variable domain in full (rest from reference TRBV7-9 and TRBJ2-1): DTGVSQNPRHKITKRGQNVTFRCDPISEHNRLYWYRQTLGQGPEFLTYFQNEAQLEKSRLLSDRFSAERPKGSFSTLEIQRTEQGDSAMYLCASSPADEQFFGPGTRLTVL.

The rearrangement links TRBV4-2 to TRBJ2-1, with 13 positions matching TRBD2. CDR3 length: 15 amino acids. The J segment lost 6 bases and the V segment lost 4 bases, leaving 3 bases of the junction unmatched. Germline loops: CDR1 LGHNA, CDR2 YNFKEQ. CDR3 DNA: TGTGCCAGCAGCCCACTAGCGGGGGGGCCCAATGAGCAGTTCTTC. Protein product: CASSPLAGGPNEQFF.

The V call is TRBV18, the J call TRBJ2-1; 14 nucleotides agree with TRBD2. The CDR3 sequence is 19 residues long. Looked up from germline, CDR1 is KGHSH and CDR2 is LQKENI. V shed 4 bases, J shed 7 bases, and the junction held 15 bases outside the gene matches. CDR3 protein: CASSQGPPGLAGVGNEQFF. The CDR3 coding sequence is TGTGCCAGCTCACAGGGGCCACCGGGACTAGCGGGAGTCGGGAATGAGCAGTTCTTC.

The chain employs TRBV4-1 and TRBJ1-1, with 8 positions matching TRBD1. This CDR3 has 14 amino acids. Unmatched junction bases numbered 1, after V lost 0 bases and J lost 4 bases. Germline-derived CDR1 and CDR2 are MGHRA and YSYEKL. The chain's CDR3 is CASSQDRGRTEAFF. In DNA, the CDR3 is TGCGCCAGCAGCCAAGACAGGGGGCGCACTGAAGCTTTCTTT.

The V call is TRBV5-1, the J call TRBJ1-2, with TRBD1 as a possible D gene (5 bases). Germline CDR1 is SGHRS and CDR2 is YFSETQ. The CDR3 runs 16 residues. The ends were cut back, 0 bases at V and 5 bases at J, with 17 bases in the middle. The CDR3, as DNA: TGCGCCAGCAGCTTGGGAGCAGGGAGCCAACTATATGGCTACACCTTC. As protein: CASSLGAGSQLYGYTF.

This clone was detected a few times. The rearrangement links TRBV7-6 to TRBJ2-7, with TRBD1 identical over 8 bases. This CDR3 has 15 amino acids. V was pared by 5 bases and J by 1 base, with 7 bases of the junction left unmatched. Germline loops: CDR1 SGHVS, CDR2 FNYEAQ. In DNA form, the CDR3 reads TGTGCCAGCAGCCCCGGACAGGGTTCTTCCTACGAGCAGTACTTC. Its translation is CASSPGQGSSYEQYF.

This rearrangement joins TRBV11-3 to TRBJ1-2; 9 bases align to TRBD1. The V and J ends lost 5 bases and 3 bases, in that order; junction bases with no gene match: 1. Germline V gene lookup returns CDR1 SGHNT and CDR2 YENEEA. The CDR3 has 13 amino acids. CDR3 in amino acids: CASSRDRDYGYTF. CDR3 DNA: TGTGCCAGCAGCCGGGACAGGGACTATGGCTACACCTTC.

The chain couples TRBV9 to TRBJ2-3; no clear D. CDR1 is SGDLS, CDR2 YYNGEE, per germline. Trimming took 3 bases from V and 9 from J, leaving 14 bases between them. This CDR3 spans 13 amino acids. The CDR3 region is CASSEPTRKTQYF. The CDR3 region has the DNA TGTGCCAGCAGCGAGCCCACCAGGAAGACGCAGTATTTT. Full variable domain (outside the CDR3, taken from reference TRBV9 and TRBJ2-3): DSGVTQTPKHLITATGQRVTLRCSPRSGDLSVYWYQQSLDQGLQFLIQYYNGEERAKGNILERFSAQQFPDLHSELNLSSLELGDSALYFCASSEPTRKTQYFGPGTRLTVL.

The chain has TRBV7-8 and TRBJ1-3; 9 bases fit TRBD1. The CDR3 has 17 residues. Germline V gene data show CDR1 as SGHVS and CDR2 as FQNEAQ. Trimming cost V 4 bases and J 4 bases; bases outside gene matches: 11. The CDR3: CASSYQPGTGKGNTIYF. The CDR3 bases are TGTGCCAGCAGCTACCAACCCGGGACAGGGAAGGGAAACACCATATATTTT. The full variable domain, with the rest looked up from reference TRBV7-8 and TRBJ1-3, is GAGVSQSPRYKVAKRGQDVALRCDPISGHVSLFWYQQALGQGPEFLTYFQNEAQLDKSGLPSDRFFAERPEGSVSTLKIQRTQQEDSAVYLCASSYQPGTGKGNTIYFGEGSWLTVV.

This chain uses TRBV27 with TRBJ1-6; no clear D gene. The V end lost 1 base, the J end lost 9 bases, and 4 bases lay between the germline ends. Germline assignment: CDR1 MNHEY and CDR2 SMNVEV (reference sequence). The CDR3 is 12 residues long. The CDR3 DNA follows: TGTGCCAGCAGTTTATTTGGTTCACCCCTCCACTTT. Protein sequence: CASSLFGSPLHF.

The chain combines TRBV11-2 with TRBJ2-5; 7 positions agree with TRBD1. Germline CDR1 and CDR2: SGHAT and FQNNGV. Trimming at V came to 4 bases and at J to 8 bases, leaving 13 bases not matched to a gene. The CDR3 is made up of 15 amino acids. The CDR3 DNA follows: TGTGCCAGCAGCTCCTTACAGGGGACCGGTAAAACCCAGTACTTC. This codes for CASSSLQGTGKTQYF.

The CDR3 sequence is CASSQGGLLSYEQYF. The CDR3 coding sequence is TGCGCCAGCAGCCAAGGGGGACTCCTCTCCTACGAGCAGTACTTC. The J gene is TRBJ2-7, the V gene TRBV4-3, with D possibly TRBD2 on 6 matching bases. Germline V CDR1 and CDR2: LGHNA, YSLEER. V was cut by 1 base and J by 0 bases, with 10 bases left in between. The CDR3 length is 15 residues.

This clone was observed a handful of times. The chain combines TRBV5-4 with TRBJ2-7; TRBD2 matches at 12 bases. The CDR3 extends over 16 amino acids. Germline V lookup: CDR1 SGHNT, CDR2 YYREEE (reference sequence). Losses at the gene ends were 0 bases for V and 6 bases for J; bases not matched to a gene: 7. CDR3 coding DNA: TGTGCCAGCAGCTTGGGACTAGCGGGAGCCTCGGGCGAGCAGTACTTC. It specifies CASSLGLAGASGEQYF.

V usage is TRBV6-5 and J usage is TRBJ2-7; D is tentatively TRBD1 or TRBD2 (6 bases each). Deletions cut 2 bases from V and 8 bases from J, with 10 bases between. The CDR3 sequence is 12 residues long. CDR1 is MNHEY and CDR2 is SVGAGI in the germline V gene. In nucleotides, the CDR3 is TGTGCCAGCAGTTACGTAGGGGGGCAGCAGTACTTC. Translating gives CASSYVGGQQYF.

This clone was observed a single time. This rearrangement joins TRBV11-2 to TRBJ2-2; no firm D call. Germline lookup yields CDR1 SGHAT and CDR2 FQNNGV. Trimming removed 2 bases from V and 0 bases from J, with 4 bases in between. The CDR3 spans 14 residues. DNA for the CDR3: TGTGCCAGCAGCTTAACAGCGAACACCGGGGAGCTGTTTTTT. It yields the protein CASSLTANTGELFF.

The sample holds a few counts of this clone. The CDR3 reads CASSLGQNYGYTF. As DNA, the CDR3 is TGCGCCAGCAGCTTGGGACAAAACTATGGCTACACCTTC. The V gene is TRBV5-1, the J gene TRBJ1-2; D is uncertain. From germline, CDR1 is SGHRS and CDR2 YFSETQ. V was pared by 0 bases and J by 2 bases, with 5 bases between. The length of the CDR3 is 13 residues.

The chain joins TRBV7-4 to TRBJ2-7; 9 bases line up with TRBD2. Trimming took 5 bases from V and 2 from J; bases not matched to a gene: 7. This CDR3 spans 15 amino acids. CDR1 is SGHVT and CDR2 is SQSDAQ in the germline V gene. The CDR3 DNA is TGTGCCAGCAGCCCAAGGGCGGGGGGGACCTACGAGCAGTACTTC. The encoded protein is CASSPRAGGTYEQYF.

This clone was seen a single time. The chain employs TRBV5-1 and TRBJ2-3; 7 bases agree with TRBD1. The CDR3 has 15 amino acids. The germline gives CDR1 SGHRS, CDR2 YFSETQ. Unmatched junction bases numbered 6, after V lost 5 bases and J lost 0 bases. The CDR3 reads CASSLRQGSTDTQYF. The DNA for the CDR3 is TGCGCCAGCAGTTTGAGACAGGGAAGCACAGATACGCAGTATTTT. Full variable domain (outside the CDR3, taken from reference TRBV5-1 and TRBJ2-3): KAGVTQTPRYLIKTRGQQVTLSCSPISGHRSVSWYQQTPGQGLQFLFEYFSETQRNKGNFPGRFSGRQFSNSRSEMNVSTLELGDSALYLCASSLRQGSTDTQYFGPGTRLTVL.

This clone has a handful of counts. Other DNA sequences in the sample encode the same CDR3. The V gene is TRBV30, the J gene TRBJ2-7; 10 bases fit TRBD2. Losses at the gene ends were 3 bases for V and 1 base for J; bases not matched to a gene: 0. The CDR3 sequence is 13 residues long. Germline V gene sequence: CDR1 GTSNPN, CDR2 SVGIG (reference sequence). The CDR3 nucleotides are TGTGCCTGGAGGACTAGCGGGTCCTACGAGCAGTACTTC. Amino acids: CAWRTSGSYEQYF.

A few counts support this clone. CDR3 loop: CASSGGPYSEQYF. CDR3 nucleotides: TGCGCCAGCAGTGGTGGGCCATATAGCGAGCAGTACTTC. The chain recombines TRBV10-1 with TRBJ2-7, with no clear D. The CDR3 extends over 13 amino acids. V shed 4 bases and J shed 6 bases, with 13 bases lying between them. Looked up from germline, CDR1 is WNHNN and CDR2 is SYGVQD (reference sequence).

The chain carries TRBV7-2 and TRBJ2-3; the match to TRBD2 covers 9 bases. The CDR3 sequence is 16 residues long. The germline CDR1 and CDR2 sequences are SGHTA and FQGNSA. J lost 5 bases, V lost 2 bases, and 8 bases had no gene match. Written as DNA, the CDR3 is TGTGCCAGCAGCTTATCCCTAGCGGGGCTACAAGATACGCAGTATTTT. Its protein is CASSLSLAGLQDTQYF.